Described below is a single T cell receptor beta chain sequence and its context. The data derive from a study of shared clonotypes between healthy human individuals. Method: immunoSEQ multiplex PCR; TCRdb's copy keeps in-frame clones and lacks some. The data hold 2.3 million or so clones, with approximately 93% observed a single time. This sequence was found in a young man in good health. Some clones in this sample may be carry-over from other donors' samples. The sequencing input was naive CD4+ T cells from PBMCs. Stated subset: CD45RA+ positively selected.

The CDR3 protein is CASSLVLAGRTSYNEQFF. As DNA, the CDR3 is TGTGCCAGCAGCTTAGTCCTAGCGGGGCGTACTTCCTACAATGAGCAGTTCTTC. The V call is TRBV11-2, the J call TRBJ2-1; TRBD2 aligns across 9 bases. The junction had 8 bases not matched to a gene; V was cut back by 1 base and J by 1 base. The CDR3 length is 18 residues. Per the germline V gene, CDR1 is SGHAT and CDR2 is FQNNGV.